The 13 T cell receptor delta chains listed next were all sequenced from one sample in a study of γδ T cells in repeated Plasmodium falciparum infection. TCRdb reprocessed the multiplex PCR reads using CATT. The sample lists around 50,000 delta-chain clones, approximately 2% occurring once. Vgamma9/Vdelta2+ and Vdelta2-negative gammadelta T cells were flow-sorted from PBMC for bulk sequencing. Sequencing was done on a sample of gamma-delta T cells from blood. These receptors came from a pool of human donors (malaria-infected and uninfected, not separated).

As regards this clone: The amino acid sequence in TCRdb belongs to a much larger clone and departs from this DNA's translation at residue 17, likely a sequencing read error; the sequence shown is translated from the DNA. CDR3 DNA sequence: TGTGCCTGTGACACGATATTACTGGGGGATACGCGGGCTTACACCGATGAACTCATCTTT. Residues: CACDTILLGDTRAYTDELIF. J is TRDJ1 and V is TRDV2; 13 bases map to TRDD3. TCRdb supplies no J gene; here it was assigned by aligning the nucleotide sequence to germline. The CDR3 runs 20 residues. Looked up from germline, CDR1 is GEAIGNYY and CDR2 is EKD.

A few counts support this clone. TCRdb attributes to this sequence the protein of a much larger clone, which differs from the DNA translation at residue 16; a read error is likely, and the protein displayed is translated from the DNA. This CDR3 reads CALGKGILWWGIPKYPDKLIF. In nucleotides, the CDR3 is TGTGCTCTTGGGAAGGGGATTCTTTGGTGGGGGATACCAAAGTACCCCGATAAACTCATCTTT. The J gene is TRDJ1, the V gene TRDV1; TRDD3 aligns across 10 bases. Matching the DNA to germline supplied the J gene, which TCRdb does not give. After removal of 5 bases from V and 3 bases from J, the junction contained 24 bases not matched to a gene. CDR3 length: 21 residues. Germline CDR1 TSWWSYY, CDR2 QGS.

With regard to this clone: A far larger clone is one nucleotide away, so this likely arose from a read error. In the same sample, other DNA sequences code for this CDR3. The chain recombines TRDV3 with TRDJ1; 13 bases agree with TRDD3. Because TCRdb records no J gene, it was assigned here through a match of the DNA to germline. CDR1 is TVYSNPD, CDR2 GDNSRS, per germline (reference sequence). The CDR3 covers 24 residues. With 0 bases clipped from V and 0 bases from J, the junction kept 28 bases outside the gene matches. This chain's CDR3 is CAFSYPSYLGDVLGDTLYTDKLIF. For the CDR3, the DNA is TGTGCCTTTAGCTATCCTTCCTACTTAGGGGATGTACTGGGGGATACGCTGTACACCGATAAACTCATCTTT.

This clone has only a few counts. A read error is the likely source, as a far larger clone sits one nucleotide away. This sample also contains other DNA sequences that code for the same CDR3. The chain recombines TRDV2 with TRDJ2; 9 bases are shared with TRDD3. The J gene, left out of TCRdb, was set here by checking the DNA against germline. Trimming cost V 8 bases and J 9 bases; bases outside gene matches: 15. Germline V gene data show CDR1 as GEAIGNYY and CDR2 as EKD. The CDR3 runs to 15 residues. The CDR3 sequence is CAFTELGEPSSQLFF. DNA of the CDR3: TGTGCCTTTACTGAACTGGGGGAACCTTCTTCACAACTCTTCTTT.

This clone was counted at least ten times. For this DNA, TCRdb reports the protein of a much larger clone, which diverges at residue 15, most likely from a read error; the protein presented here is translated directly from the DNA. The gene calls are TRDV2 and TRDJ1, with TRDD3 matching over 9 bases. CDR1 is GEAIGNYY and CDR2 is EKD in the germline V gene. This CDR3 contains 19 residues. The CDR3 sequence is CACDTFPALGDPFTGKLIF. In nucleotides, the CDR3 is TGTGCCTGTGACACCTTCCCGGCTCTGGGGGATCCTTTCACCGGTAAACTCATCTTT.

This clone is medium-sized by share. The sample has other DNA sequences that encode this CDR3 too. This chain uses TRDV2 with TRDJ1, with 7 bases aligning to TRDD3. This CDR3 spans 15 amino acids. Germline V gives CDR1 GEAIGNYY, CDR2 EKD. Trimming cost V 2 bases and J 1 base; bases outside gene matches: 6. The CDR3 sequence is CACDMVGESTDKLIF. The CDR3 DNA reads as TGTGCCTGTGACATGGTGGGGGAGAGCACCGATAAACTCATCTTT.

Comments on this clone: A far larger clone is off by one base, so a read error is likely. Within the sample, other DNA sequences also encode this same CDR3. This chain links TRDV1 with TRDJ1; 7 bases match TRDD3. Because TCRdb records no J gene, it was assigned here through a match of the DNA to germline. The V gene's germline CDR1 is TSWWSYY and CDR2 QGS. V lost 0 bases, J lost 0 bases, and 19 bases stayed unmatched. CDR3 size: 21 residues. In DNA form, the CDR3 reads TGTGCTCTTGGGGAACTTCCCTTCAGGTATTGGGGGACCTCGTACACCGATAAACTCATCTTT. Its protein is CALGELPFRYWGTSYTDKLIF.

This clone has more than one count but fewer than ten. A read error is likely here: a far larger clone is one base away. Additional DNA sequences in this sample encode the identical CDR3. CDR3 loop: CALGVPNVPDKLIF. The CDR3 DNA reads TGTGCTCTTGGAGTCCCAAATGTGCCGGATAAACTCATCTTT. The chain carries TRDV1 and TRDJ1; D not resolved. No J gene was available from TCRdb, and it was assigned here by a germline match of the DNA. The CDR3 runs 14 residues. CDR1 is TSWWSYY, CDR2 QGS, per germline. Trimming stripped 6 bases from V and 5 bases from J, with 16 bases between.

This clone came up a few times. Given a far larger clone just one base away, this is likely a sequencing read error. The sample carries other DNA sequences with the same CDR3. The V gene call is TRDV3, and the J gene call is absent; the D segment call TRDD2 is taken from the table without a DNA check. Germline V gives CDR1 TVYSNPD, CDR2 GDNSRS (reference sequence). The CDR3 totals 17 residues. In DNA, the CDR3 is TGTGCCTTTCTTAGCCATAACCCTAAAGGAGAAACCGATAAACTCATCTTC. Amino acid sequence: CAFLSHNPKGETDKLIF.

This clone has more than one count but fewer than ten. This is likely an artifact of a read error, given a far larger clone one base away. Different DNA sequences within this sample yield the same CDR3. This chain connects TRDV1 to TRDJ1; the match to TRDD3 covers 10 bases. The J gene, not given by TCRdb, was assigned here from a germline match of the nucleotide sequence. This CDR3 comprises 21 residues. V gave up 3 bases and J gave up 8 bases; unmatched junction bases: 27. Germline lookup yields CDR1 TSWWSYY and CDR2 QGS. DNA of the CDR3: TGTGCTCTTGGGGAGTCCGACCCCGCGCACTGGGGGATCCTCTGGGGAAAGAAACTCATCTTT. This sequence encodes CALGESDPAHWGILWGKKLIF.

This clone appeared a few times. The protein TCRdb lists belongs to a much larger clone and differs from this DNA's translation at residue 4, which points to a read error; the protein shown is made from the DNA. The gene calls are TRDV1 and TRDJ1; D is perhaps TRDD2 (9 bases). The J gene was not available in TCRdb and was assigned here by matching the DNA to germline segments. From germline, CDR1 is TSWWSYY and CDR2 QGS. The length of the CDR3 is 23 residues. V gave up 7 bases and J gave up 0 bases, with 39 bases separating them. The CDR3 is CALEDPFPSYPEYWGEYTDKLIF. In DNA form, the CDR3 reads TGTGCTCTTGAGGATCCCTTTCCTTCCTACCCGGAGTACTGGGGGGAGTACACCGATAAACTCATCTTT.

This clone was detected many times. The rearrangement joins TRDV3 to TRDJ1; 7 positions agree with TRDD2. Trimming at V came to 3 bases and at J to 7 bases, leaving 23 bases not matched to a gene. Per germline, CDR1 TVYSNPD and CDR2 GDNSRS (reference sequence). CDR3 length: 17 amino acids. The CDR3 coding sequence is TGTGCCTTATATTCCTACCGGGGGCTGGGCAACTACCTTAAACTCATCTTT. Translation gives CALYSYRGLGNYLKLIF. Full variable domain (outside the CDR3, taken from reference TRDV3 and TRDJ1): CDKVTQSSPDQTVASGSEVVLLCTYDTVYSNPDLFWYRIRPDYSFQFVFYGDNSRSEGADFTQGRFSVKHILTQKAFHLVISPVRTEDSATYYCALYSYRGLGNYLKLIFGKGTRVTVEP.

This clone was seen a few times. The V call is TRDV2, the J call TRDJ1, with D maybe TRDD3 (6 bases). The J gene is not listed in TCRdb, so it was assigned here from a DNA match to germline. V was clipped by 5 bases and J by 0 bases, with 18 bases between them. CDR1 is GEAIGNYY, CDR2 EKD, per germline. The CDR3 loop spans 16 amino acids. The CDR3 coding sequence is TGTGCCTGTGGGCCCGGGGGACCCGACTACACCGATAAACTCATCTTT. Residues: CACGPGGPDYTDKLIF.